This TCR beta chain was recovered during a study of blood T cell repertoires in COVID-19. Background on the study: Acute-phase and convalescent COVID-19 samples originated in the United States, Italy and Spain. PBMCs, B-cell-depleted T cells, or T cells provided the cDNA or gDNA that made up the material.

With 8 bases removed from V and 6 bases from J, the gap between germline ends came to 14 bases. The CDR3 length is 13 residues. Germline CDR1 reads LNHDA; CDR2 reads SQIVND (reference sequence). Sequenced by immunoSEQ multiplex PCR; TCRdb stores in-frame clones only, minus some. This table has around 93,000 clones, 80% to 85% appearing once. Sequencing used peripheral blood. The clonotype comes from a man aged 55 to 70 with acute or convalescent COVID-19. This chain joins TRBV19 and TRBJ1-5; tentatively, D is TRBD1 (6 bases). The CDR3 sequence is CASQGQGSQPQHF. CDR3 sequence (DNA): TGTGCCAGTCAAGGTCAGGGGAGTCAGCCCCAGCATTTT.